Listed below are T cell receptor beta chains from one sample, sequenced in a study of blood T cell repertoires in COVID-19. Generated by immunoSEQ multiplex PCR, the TCRdb table keeps only in-frame clones and is missing some. The sample lists 200,000 to 250,000 clones, more than 80% occurring once. Sequenced: peripheral blood. The receptors were gathered from a man in his thirties or forties with COVID-19, enrolled during active disease. Each CDR3 is given with its conserved first and last residue. The order of the fields is D gene, V gene, clone size, J gene, CDR3 protein, CDR3 DNA. D genes are given only for firm matches. Part of the rows lack a size; the others show once, few, many or a class for expanded clones.

>.|TRBV11-3|.|TRBJ2-2
CASSYTSLSGELFF
TGTGCCAGCAGCTACACCTCATTGTCCGGGGAGCTGTTTTTT
>TRBD2|TRBV3-1/TRBV3-2|.|TRBJ2-7
CASSYISGGVYEQYF
TGTGCCAGCAGCTATATTTCGGGAGGTGTTTACGAGCAGTACTTC
>.|TRBV7-2|.|TRBJ1-2
CASSFGTYWRGYTF
TGTGCCAGCAGCTTTGGGACATACTGGAGGGGCTACACCTTC
>TRBD1|TRBV10-1|.|TRBJ2-1
CASRNPGTGSYNEQFF
TGCGCCAGCAGGAACCCGGGGACAGGCTCCTACAATGAGCAGTTCTTC
>.|TRBV19|.|TRBJ2-7
CASSIWDGGGASEQYF
TGTGCCAGTAGTATCTGGGACGGCGGAGGGGCCTCCGAGCAGTACTTC
>TRBD1|TRBV12-3/TRBV12-4|.|TRBJ1-2
CASSDGQGAGYTF
TGTGCCAGCAGCGACGGACAGGGTGCTGGCTACACCTTC
>TRBD1|TRBV25-1|few|TRBJ1-2
CASSAQGTGDYGYTF
TGTGCCAGCAGTGCACAGGGGACCGGTGACTATGGCTACACCTTC
>.|TRBV7-2|few|TRBJ2-7
CASSLVPSEQYF
TGTGCCAGCAGCTTAGTCCCCTCCGAGCAGTACTTC
>TRBD1|TRBV7-2|.|TRBJ2-2
CASSLGPGRRGYNTGELFF
TGTGCCAGCAGCTTGGGACCAGGGCGCAGGGGGTATAACACCGGGGAGCTGTTTTTT
>.|TRBV6-5|.|TRBJ1-5
CASSYSFSGGDQPQHF
TGTGCCAGCAGTTACTCGTTTTCCGGGGGGGATCAGCCCCAGCATTTT
>TRBD2|TRBV11-2|.|TRBJ2-5
CASSPYGQRGGWGETQYF
TGTGCCAGCAGCCCTTATGGACAGCGGGGGGGCTGGGGAGAGACCCAGTACTTC
>TRBD1|TRBV27|.|TRBJ1-4
CASSRTGWEKLFF
TGTGCCAGCTCTAGGACAGGGTGGGAAAAACTGTTTTTT
>TRBD1|TRBV19|.|TRBJ1-6
CASSRQGARNSPLHF
TGTGCCAGTAGCCGCCAGGGGGCGCGAAATTCACCCCTCCACTTT
>TRBD2|TRBV7-9|.|TRBJ2-7
CASSSRLARREQYF
TGTGCCAGCAGCTCCAGACTAGCCCGCCGGGAGCAGTACTTC
>.|TRBV2|.|TRBJ2-7
CASSPRQSYEQYF
TGTGCCAGCAGCCCGCGGCAGTCCTACGAGCAGTACTTC
>.|TRBV28|.|TRBJ2-7
CASSTPSGARDEQYF
TGTGCCAGCAGTACCCCGTCAGGGGCTAGGGACGAGCAGTACTTC
>.|TRBV19|.|TRBJ1-5
CASRGGGWQPQHF
TGTGCCAGCCGGGGGGGTGGATGGCAGCCCCAGCATTTT
>.|TRBV28|.|TRBJ1-2
CASSSLVGHHYGYTF
TGTGCCAGCAGCTCTCTCGTGGGGCACCACTATGGCTACACCTTC
>.|TRBV29-1|.|TRBJ1-2
CSISARGVDYGYTF
TGCAGCATCTCAGCCAGGGGAGTGGACTATGGCTACACCTTC
>TRBD1|TRBV6-5|.|TRBJ1-1
CASSRITGAAEAFF
TGTGCCAGCAGTCGGATCACAGGGGCGGCTGAAGCTTTCTTT
>.|TRBV5-1|.|TRBJ1-1
CASSQIQGLNTEAFF
TGCGCCAGCAGCCAGATACAGGGACTGAACACTGAAGCTTTCTTT
>.|TRBV9|.|TRBJ2-6
CASSAGGVSGANVLTF
TGTGCCAGCAGCGCGGGGGGCGTCTCTGGGGCCAACGTCCTGACTTTC
>.|TRBV6-2/TRBV6-3|.|TRBJ1-2
CASSGRGPYGYTF
TGTGCCAGCAGCGGCAGGGGTCCGTATGGCTACACCTTC
>TRBD2|TRBV24-1|.|TRBJ2-3
CATSEPREGITDTQYF
TGTGCCACCAGTGAGCCGCGGGAGGGGATCACAGATACGCAGTATTTT
>.|TRBV6-1|.|TRBJ1-5
CASSDGGNSNQPQHF
TGTGCCAGCAGTGATGGTGGCAATAGCAATCAGCCCCAGCATTTT
>TRBD1|TRBV6-5|.|TRBJ1-1
CASRQQGFRREAFF
TGTGCCAGCAGACAACAGGGGTTTAGGAGGGAAGCTTTCTTT
>.|TRBV4-1|.|TRBJ1-2
CASSTRGAGPILYGYTF
TGCGCCAGCAGCACGCGGGGGGCAGGGCCTATTCTCTATGGCTACACCTTC
>TRBD1|TRBV18|few|TRBJ2-2
CASSPPGTGHTGELFF
TGTGCCAGCTCGCCCCCCGGGACAGGGCACACCGGGGAGCTGTTTTTT
>.|TRBV5-4|.|TRBJ2-4
CASSLAQGAKNIQYF
TGTGCCAGCAGCTTGGCGCAGGGGGCCAAAAACATTCAGTACTTC
>TRBD1|TRBV7-2|.|TRBJ2-7
CASSFTGTGSSYEQYF
TGTGCCAGCAGCTTTACTGGGACAGGGAGCTCCTACGAGCAGTACTTC
>.|TRBV7-2|once|TRBJ1-5
CASGLGSSNQPQHF
TGTGCCAGCGGATTGGGGAGTAGCAATCAGCCCCAGCATTTT
>.|TRBV7-2|.|TRBJ1-6
CASSLGQGSYNSPLHF
TGTGCCAGCAGCTTAGGTCAGGGCTCCTATAATTCACCCCTCCACTTT
>TRBD1|TRBV4-3|once|TRBJ1-5
CASSHTGGGNQPQHF
TGCGCCAGCAGCCACACAGGGGGAGGCAATCAGCCCCAGCATTTT
>.|TRBV12-3/TRBV12-4|.|TRBJ1-4
CASSRWDEKLFF
TGTGCCAGCAGCAGGTGGGATGAAAAACTGTTTTTT
>.|TRBV13|.|TRBJ2-7
CASSLASYEQYF
TGTGCCAGCAGCTTGGCCTCATACGAGCAGTACTTC